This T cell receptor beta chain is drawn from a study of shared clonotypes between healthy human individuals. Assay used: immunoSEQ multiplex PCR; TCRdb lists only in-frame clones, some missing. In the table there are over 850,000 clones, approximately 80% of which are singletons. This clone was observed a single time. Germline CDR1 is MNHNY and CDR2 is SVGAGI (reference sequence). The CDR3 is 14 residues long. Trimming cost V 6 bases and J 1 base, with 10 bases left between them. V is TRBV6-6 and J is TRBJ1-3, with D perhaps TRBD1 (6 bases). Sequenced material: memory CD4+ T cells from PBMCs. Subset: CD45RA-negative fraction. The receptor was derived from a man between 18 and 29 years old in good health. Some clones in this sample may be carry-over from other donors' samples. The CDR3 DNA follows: TGTGCCAGCAGCCCTCAGGGGTCTGGAAACACCATATATTTT. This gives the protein CASSPQGSGNTIYF.